The 14 T cell receptor beta chains below come from one sample, sequenced in a study of response to subunit inactivated influenza vaccine. TCRdb reanalysed the RT-PCR reads using MiXCR and keeps one entry per CDR3 protein. The data show more than 700,000 distinct CDR3 sequences, 21% seen once. Source: PBMCs from blood, taken roughly 5 days after vaccination. These receptors were obtained from a man aged 50-60 years who received an inactivated influenza vaccine.

The chain employs TRBV10-3 and TRBJ2-3; 12 bases agree with TRBD2. Germline V gene sequence: CDR1 ENHRY, CDR2 SYGVKD. The ends lost 8 bases at V and 2 bases at J; junction bases unmatched: 2. The CDR3 consists of 14 residues. CDR3 protein: CAIRLAGDTDTQYF. The CDR3, as DNA: TGTGCCATCCGACTAGCGGGGGACACAGATACGCAGTATTTT.

The chain employs TRBV2 and TRBJ2-1, with 9 bases lining up with TRBD1. Trimming took 4 bases from V and 4 from J; bases not matched to a gene: 5. CDR3 length equals 15 residues. Germline-derived CDR1 and CDR2 are SNHLY and FYNNEI. The CDR3 sequence is CASSAQTGGYNEQFF. CDR3 DNA: TGTGCCAGCAGTGCCCAGACAGGGGGATACAATGAGCAGTTCTTC.

The V and J genes are TRBV4-3 and TRBJ2-2, with unresolved D. Trimming cost V 1 base and J 6 bases, with 12 bases left between them. Germline V gene lookup returns CDR1 LGHNA and CDR2 YSLEER. CDR3 size: 15 residues. CDR3 in amino acids: CASSQGFKDPGELFF. CDR3 coding DNA: TGCGCCAGCAGCCAAGGGTTTAAAGACCCCGGGGAGCTGTTTTTT.

There are a few counts of this clonotype. The V gene is TRBV12-3 or TRBV12-4, the J gene TRBJ2-7, with TRBD2 as a possible D gene (6 bases). The V and J ends lost 6 bases and 2 bases respectively, with 23 bases between them. The CDR3 runs 17 residues. The CDR3 region is CASRWGTSVVYPYEQYF. The CDR3 bases are TGTGCCAGCAGATGGGGGACTTCGGTTGTCTACCCCTACGAGCAGTACTTC.

CDR3: CASSRVGTRSLNTEAFF. CDR3 bases: TGTGCCAGCAGCCGCGTAGGAACCAGGAGTCTGAACACTGAAGCTTTCTTT. V usage is TRBV3-1 and J usage is TRBJ1-1; no definite D call. The CDR3 length is 17 residues. V lost 4 bases, J lost 0 bases, and 18 bases lay in between. Per germline, CDR1 LGHDT and CDR2 YNNKEL (reference sequence).

This sequence joins TRBV9 and TRBJ2-3; 7 bases agree with TRBD2. The CDR3 spans 15 residues. Germline V gene lookup returns CDR1 SGDLS and CDR2 YYNGEE. With V trimmed by 3 bases and J by 1 base, 5 bases remained unmatched. The CDR3 nucleotides read TGTGCCAGCAGCGAGACTAGCTGGGGCACAGATACGCAGTATTTT. This sequence encodes CASSETSWGTDTQYF. Full variable domain (outside the CDR3, taken from reference TRBV9 and TRBJ2-3): DSGVTQTPKHLITATGQRVTLRCSPRSGDLSVYWYQQSLDQGLQFLIQYYNGEERAKGNILERFSAQQFPDLHSELNLSSLELGDSALYFCASSETSWGTDTQYFGPGTRLTVL.

This clonotype has more than one count but fewer than ten. The J gene is TRBJ1-5, the V gene TRBV28, with TRBD1 matching over 8 bases. This CDR3 is 16 amino acids long. CDR1 and CDR2 (germline): MDHEN, SYDVKM. V was pared by 3 bases and J by 3 bases, with 7 bases of the junction left unmatched. In DNA, the CDR3 is TGTGCCAGCAGTTTTAGACAGGGGCTAGTCAATCAGCCCCAGCATTTT. Its protein is CASSFRQGLVNQPQHF.

The V gene is TRBV24-1, the J gene TRBJ2-1; either TRBD1 or TRBD2 may fit D (5 bases each). From germline, CDR1 is KGHDR and CDR2 SFDVKD. The CDR3 spans 11 residues. The V end was cut by 9 bases, the J end by 8 bases, with 10 bases between. The CDR3 sequence is CATARGYEQFF. The CDR3 DNA reads as TGTGCCACCGCCCGGGGCTATGAGCAGTTCTTC.

The CDR3 sequence is CASSQEISPPFTDTQYF. The CDR3 DNA sequence: TGTGCCAGCAGCCAAGAAATCAGCCCACCGTTCACAGATACGCAGTATTTT. The V gene is TRBV4-2, the J gene TRBJ2-3; D is unresolved. Germline CDR1 LGHNA, CDR2 YNFKEQ. Trimming shortened V by 0 bases and J by 2 bases, and 15 bases separated the two germline ends. The CDR3 contains 17 residues.

V gene TRBV2 combines with J gene TRBJ2-2; D perhaps matches TRBD2 (7 bases). This CDR3 is built from 16 residues. CDR1 is SNHLY and CDR2 is FYNNEI in the germline V gene. V was shortened by 6 bases and J by 1 base, with 15 bases between the two germline ends. CDR3 sequence (DNA): TGTGCCAGCAGCCTGGGGGCTAGCGGGAACACCGGGGAGCTGTTTTTT. Its protein is CASSLGASGNTGELFF. The full variable domain, rest sourced from reference TRBV2 and TRBJ2-2, is EPEVTQTPSHQVTQMGQEVILRCVPISNHLYFYWYRQILGQKVEFLVSFYNNEISEKSEIFDDQFSVERPDGSNFTLKIRSTKLEDSAMYFCASSLGASGNTGELFFGEGSRLTVL.

This clonotype was observed a few times. The chain combines TRBV20-1 with TRBJ2-1; D not resolved. The CDR3 is 12 residues long. In germline, CDR1 is DFQATT, CDR2 SNEGSKA (reference sequence). Trimming took 5 bases from V and 11 from J, leaving 16 bases between them. The CDR3 here is CSASSSQLKQFF. The CDR3, as DNA: TGCAGTGCTTCCTCCTCCCAGCTTAAGCAGTTCTTC.

This clonotype was seen more than once but under ten times. The gene calls are TRBV4-3 and TRBJ2-1; D gene uncertain. V lost 4 bases and J 4 bases, leaving 14 bases between the germline ends. Germline lookup yields CDR1 LGHNA and CDR2 YSLEER. The length of the CDR3 is 15 residues. CDR3 in DNA: TGCGCCAGCAGCCGCGTCGAGCGCCTATACAATGAGCAGTTCTTC. Encoded protein: CASSRVERLYNEQFF.

This clonotype was picked up a small number of times. V gene TRBV20-1 combines with J gene TRBJ2-7, with a tentative D call TRBD1 (6 bases). V was trimmed by 0 bases and J by 3 bases, leaving 12 bases between them. This CDR3 has 14 amino acids. The germline V gene encodes CDR1 DFQATT and CDR2 SNEGSKA (reference sequence). CDR3 sequence (DNA): TGCAGTGCTAGAGATGCACAGGGCGACTACGAGCAGTACTTC. It yields the protein CSARDAQGDYEQYF.

The chain uses TRBV7-8 and TRBJ1-5; D unclear. There are 17 residues in the CDR3. V gave up 0 bases and J gave up 6 bases, with 18 bases separating them. Germline V gene sequence: CDR1 SGHVS, CDR2 FQNEAQ. The CDR3 loop is CASSLALIGTTPQPQHF. The CDR3 nucleotides read TGTGCCAGCAGCTTAGCGCTAATTGGAACCACACCTCAGCCCCAGCATTTT.